Reported below is one T cell receptor beta chain. This sample is part of a study of cytotoxic CD8 clonotypes in ibrutinib-treated CLL. Trimming shortened V by 9 bases and J by 0 bases, and 11 bases separated the two germline ends. The V gene's germline CDR1 is SNHLY and CDR2 FYNNEI. The CDR3 length is 13 residues. The method was immunoSEQ multiplex PCR; TCRdb's version includes in-frame clones alone and lacks a portion of them. This table has 250,000 to 350,000 clones, about 72% appearing once. Sequences were derived from PBMCs, sampled at disease progression, from a patient treated with ibrutinib. V is TRBV2 and J is TRBJ1-2; D gene uncertain. This receptor was obtained from a human donor with chronic lymphocytic leukemia. The CDR3 region is CARGRGPNYGYTF. CDR3 DNA sequence: TGTGCCAGGGGCCGAGGGCCTAACTATGGCTACACCTTC.